Listed below are T cell receptor beta chains from one sample, sequenced in a study of blood T cell repertoires in COVID-19. Sequencing used immunoSEQ multiplex PCR; TCRdb keeps in-frame clones, though not all of them. The sample includes 380,000 or so clones, 65% to 90% of them seen just once. The sequenced material came from peripheral blood. The receptors stem from a woman aged 55-75 years with COVID-19, enrolled during active disease. The CDR3 runs from the conserved cysteine through the conserved F or W. The order of the fields is J gene, D gene, clone size, V gene, CDR3 DNA, CDR3 protein. A D gene is named only where the DNA matches it firmly. Some rows have no size entry. The others give once, few or many, or a class for an expanded clone.

>TRBJ1-4|TRBD1|.|TRBV5-1
TGCGCCAGCAGCCTGGGGACAGGGATTGAAAAACTGTTTTTT
CASSLGTGIEKLFF
>TRBJ2-1|TRBD2|.|TRBV13
TGTGCCAGCAGCTTAGAAACTAGCGGGGCGTCCTACAATGAGCAGTTCTTC
CASSLETSGASYNEQFF
>TRBJ2-6|TRBD1|.|TRBV6-5
TGTGCCAGCAGGGACAGGGTAGCTGGGGCCAACGTCCTGACTTTC
CASRDRVAGANVLTF
>TRBJ1-2|.|.|TRBV9
TGTGCCAGCAGCGCCGCGGGTCCAAACTATGGCTACACCTTC
CASSAAGPNYGYTF
>TRBJ1-6|.|.|TRBV3-1/TRBV3-2
TGTGCCAGCAGCCAAGAACATTATAATTCACCCCTCCACTTT
CASSQEHYNSPLHF
>TRBJ1-1|.|.|TRBV7-6
TGTGCCAGCAGCTTAATGGGGGGGGACACCATTATTACTCACACTGAAGCTTTCTTT
CASSLMGGDTIITHTEAFF
>TRBJ2-4|TRBD1|.|TRBV9
TGTGCCAGCAGCGCCCAGGACAGGGGACAAAACATTCAGTACTTC
CASSAQDRGQNIQYF
>TRBJ1-1|TRBD1|.|TRBV11-3
TGTGCCAGCAGCTTAGGACAGGGGGCAGTAGCTGAAGCTTTCTTT
CASSLGQGAVAEAFF
>TRBJ2-2|.|.|TRBV6-2/TRBV6-3
TGTGCCAGCAGCGCATTGGGCGCCGGGGAGCTGTTTTTT
CASSALGAGELFF
>TRBJ1-1|TRBD1|.|TRBV5-1
TGCGCCAGCAGCTTGCGGACAGGGAACACTGAAGCTTTCTTT
CASSLRTGNTEAFF
>TRBJ1-2|.|.|TRBV5-1
TGCGCCAGCAGGACTGCAGAGAAAGGCTACACCTTC
CASRTAEKGYTF
>TRBJ2-1|.|once|TRBV6-6
TGTGCCAGCAGTTACGGGGGGAGCTCCTACAATGAGCAGTTCTTC
CASSYGGSSYNEQFF
>TRBJ1-1|.|.|TRBV6-6
TGTGCCAGCAGTGGCCTCGGAGGGAACACTGAAGCTTTCTTT
CASSGLGGNTEAFF
>TRBJ1-3|.|.|TRBV13
TGTGCCAGCAGCCACAGACCTACCGAAACCTCTGGAAACACCATATATTTT
CASSHRPTETSGNTIYF